The sequence of this TCR beta chain was determined in a study of cytomegalovirus exposure and HLA in healthy donors. Study findings and constraints: The authors later found most CMV-associated TCR beta chains appeared HLA-restricted. Another analysis was done later, and it associated 15,000 to 20,000 TCR beta sequences with HLA alleles at 0.05 false discovery rate.

The PCR used 60 Vbeta and 13 Jbeta primers. Assay used: immunoSEQ multiplex PCR; TCRdb lists only in-frame clones, some missing. The sample lists under 250,000 clones; roughly 82% were seen once. In regard to this clone: Its antigen is as yet unknown.

V dropped 0 bases and J dropped 9; count of bases not matched to a gene: 11. The CDR3 has 17 residues. Germline V gene data show CDR1 as ENHRY and CDR2 as SYGVKD. This TCR was sampled from a man aged 35 to 55 in good health and CMV-seropositive. What was sequenced was PBMCs. This rearrangement joins TRBV10-3 to TRBJ1-1; 12 bases align to TRBD1. The CDR3 DNA reads as TGTGCCATCAGTGAGTCGATGGGGACAGGGGGCGAGCGGAAAGCTTTCTTT. Protein product: CAISESMGTGGERKAFF.